These 21 T cell receptor beta chains originate from one sample sequenced in a study of neurological immune-mediated disorders. Regarding time point: longitudinal time-point 3. From the 5' RACE reads, TCRdb called clonotypes with MiXCR, one entry per CDR3 protein. The sample carries fewer than 85,000 distinct CDR3 sequences, 4.3% recorded once. Sequencing was performed on PBMCs. These TCRs come from an older woman with multiple sclerosis.

This clonotype was recorded many times. This chain links TRBV5-1 with TRBJ2-5, with no clear D. Germline values: CDR1 SGHRS, CDR2 YFSETQ. The CDR3 sequence is 14 residues long. Between the trimmed V and J ends, which lost 0 bases and 4 bases, there was a span of 10 bases. DNA for the CDR3: TGCGCCAGCAGCTTGGGCGGCAGGTCAGAGACCCAGTACTTC. Protein product: CASSLGGRSETQYF. The variable domain in full, completed from reference TRBV5-1 and TRBJ2-5, reads KAGVTQTPRYLIKTRGQQVTLSCSPISGHRSVSWYQQTPGQGLQFLFEYFSETQRNKGNFPGRFSGRQFSNSRSEMNVSTLELGDSALYLCASSLGGRSETQYFGPGTRLLVL.

There are many counts of this clonotype. CDR3 sequence: CASRRGSTDTYEQYF. The CDR3 DNA sequence: TGCGCCAGCAGGCGGGGATCGACGGATACCTACGAGCAGTACTTC. V and J are TRBV5-1 and TRBJ2-7; D possibly corresponds to TRBD2 (6 bases). V lost 5 bases and J lost 2, with 17 bases in between. The CDR3 loop spans 15 amino acids. Germline values: CDR1 SGHRS, CDR2 YFSETQ. Full variable domain (outside the CDR3, taken from reference TRBV5-1 and TRBJ2-7): KAGVTQTPRYLIKTRGQQVTLSCSPISGHRSVSWYQQTPGQGLQFLFEYFSETQRNKGNFPGRFSGRQFSNSRSEMNVSTLELGDSALYLCASRRGSTDTYEQYFGPGTRLTVT.

This clonotype was seen ten or more times. The CDR3 sequence: CASHSSGGRNTDTQYF. The DNA of the CDR3 is TGCGCCTCGCACAGTAGCGGGGGGCGAAACACAGATACGCAGTATTTT. The chain couples TRBV5-1 to TRBJ2-3; 10 bases match TRBD2. V was pared by 10 bases and J by 2 bases, with 13 bases of the junction left unmatched. CDR1 and CDR2 from the germline V gene are SGHRS and YFSETQ. The CDR3 runs 16 residues.

This clonotype was seen ten or more times. The junction shows a germline mismatch at one end, possibly a read error. This chain links TRBV11-3 with TRBJ2-3; TRBD2 agrees at 7 bases. In germline, CDR1 is SGHNT, CDR2 YENEEA. CDR3 length: 15 amino acids. The CDR3 protein is CASSLEGLAEDTQYF. In DNA, the CDR3 is TGTGCCAGCAGCCTAGAGGGGCTAGCGGAGGATACGCAGTATTTT.

Many counts were recorded for this clonotype. The chain recombines TRBV20-1 with TRBJ2-7; 10 bases fit TRBD1. CDR3 length: 14 residues. Unmatched junction bases numbered 7, after V lost 3 bases and J lost 5 bases. Germline V lookup: CDR1 DFQATT, CDR2 SNEGSKA (reference sequence). The CDR3: CSASAGTGADEQYF. The DNA of the CDR3 is TGCAGTGCTAGTGCCGGGACAGGGGCCGACGAGCAGTACTTC.

This clonotype was detected ten times or more. The chain carries TRBV20-1 and TRBJ1-1; D gene ambiguous. With 3 bases removed from V and 2 bases from J, the gap between germline ends came to 16 bases. Germline CDR1 DFQATT, CDR2 SNEGSKA (reference sequence). This CDR3 spans 15 amino acids. CDR3 sequence reads: CSARLPGRRNTEAFF. The CDR3 DNA is TGCAGTGCTAGGCTACCTGGACGGAGAAACACTGAAGCTTTCTTT.

This clonotype was found many times. The J gene is TRBJ1-4, the V gene TRBV5-1; D perhaps matches TRBD1 (6 bases). V was pared by 4 bases and J by 0 bases, with 13 bases between. CDR1 is SGHRS and CDR2 is YFSETQ in the germline V gene. This CDR3 region has 16 residues. The CDR3 here is CASSIGQPSTNEKLFF. The CDR3 coding sequence is TGCGCCAGCAGCATCGGACAGCCATCAACTAATGAAAAACTGTTTTTT.

This clonotype was found many times. The chain uses TRBV9 and TRBJ2-5; 7 positions agree with TRBD2. V dropped 2 bases and J dropped 4; count of bases not matched to a gene: 2. This CDR3 region has 13 residues. CDR1 SGDLS and CDR2 YYNGEE come from the germline V gene. This CDR3 reads CASSVGGGETQYF. The CDR3 coding sequence is TGTGCCAGCAGCGTTGGGGGGGGAGAGACCCAGTACTTC.

This clonotype was seen ten or more times. This chain connects TRBV18 to TRBJ2-7; 7 positions agree with TRBD1. The V segment lost 9 bases and the J segment 2 bases; nucleotides outside the gene matches: 4. Germline V gene sequence: CDR1 KGHSH, CDR2 LQKENI. The CDR3 extends over 12 amino acids. CDR3 loop: CASSGQTYEQYF. The CDR3, as DNA: TGTGCCAGTTCGGGACAGACCTACGAGCAGTACTTC.

This clonotype showed up many times. The J gene is TRBJ2-5, the V gene TRBV3-1; D is unclear. The V end lost 2 bases, the J end lost 5 bases, and 12 bases lay between the germline ends. This CDR3 comprises 14 residues. Germline V lookup: CDR1 LGHDT, CDR2 YNNKEL (reference sequence). This chain's CDR3 is CASSQPVSWETQYF. CDR3 sequence (DNA): TGTGCCAGCAGCCAACCGGTCAGTTGGGAGACCCAGTACTTC.

The table lists this clonotype with many counts. V gene TRBV10-1 combines with J gene TRBJ2-7; no definite D call. There are 11 residues in the CDR3. From germline, CDR1 is WNHNN and CDR2 SYGVQD (reference sequence). V was cut by 3 bases and J by 0 bases, with 0 bases left in between. The CDR3 region has the DNA TGCGCCAGCAGTGACTCCTACGAGCAGTACTTC. Its protein is CASSDSYEQYF.

In this sample, this clonotype turned up a few times. CDR3 sequence (DNA): TGTGCCAGCAGTCAACCAGACAGCCTCTATGGCTACACCTTC. Amino acids: CASSQPDSLYGYTF. The chain couples TRBV6-5 to TRBJ1-2; D possibly corresponds to TRBD1 (5 bases). Germline V CDR1 and CDR2: MNHEY, SVGAGI. With 5 bases removed from V and 4 bases from J, the gap between germline ends came to 14 bases. CDR3 length: 14 amino acids.

Ten or more counts support this clonotype. J is TRBJ1-4 and V is TRBV6-6; 12 bases map to TRBD1. Germline CDR1 and CDR2: MNHNY and SVGAGI (reference sequence). V trimming: 2 bases; J trimming: 8 bases; junction bases outside the gene matches: 3. CDR3 size: 15 residues. In DNA form, the CDR3 reads TGTGCCAGCAGTTACCCGGGACAGGGGGCCGAAAAACTGTTTTTT. Its translation: CASSYPGQGAEKLFF.

This clonotype appeared many times. V usage is TRBV20-1 and J usage is TRBJ1-5; possibly TRBD1 for D (6 bases). Trimming took 5 bases from V and 7 from J, leaving 21 bases between them. This CDR3 has 15 residues. In germline, CDR1 is DFQATT, CDR2 SNEGSKA (reference sequence). CDR3 amino acids: CSARSGQLSIQPQHF. CDR3 coding DNA: TGCAGTGCTCGATCTGGACAGCTGTCGATCCAGCCCCAGCATTTT.

There are many counts of this clonotype. The rearrangement joins TRBV29-1 to TRBJ1-2; 9 bases are a match to TRBD1. Germline CDR1 SQVTM, CDR2 ANQGSEA. The CDR3 length is 12 residues. J gave up 4 bases and V 7 bases, and 4 bases lay outside the gene matches. CDR3 nucleotide sequence: TGCAGCGGGGGACAGGGTGGCTATGGCTACACCTTC. It translates to CSGGQGGYGYTF.

This clonotype was seen a few times. V is TRBV7-2 and J is TRBJ2-1, with a weak D call TRBD1 (6 bases). CDR3 length equals 15 residues. V was clipped by 1 base and J by 8 bases, with 15 bases between them. In germline, CDR1 is SGHTA, CDR2 FQGNSA. The CDR3 coding sequence is TGTGCCAGCAGCTTAGGGGGTGGCAGGGGCTATGAGCAGTTCTTC. This sequence encodes CASSLGGGRGYEQFF.

Ten or more counts support this clonotype. The rearrangement joins TRBV5-1 to TRBJ2-1, with D tentatively TRBD2 (5 bases). There are 14 residues in the CDR3. Germline V lookup: CDR1 SGHRS, CDR2 YFSETQ. V dropped 4 bases and J dropped 0 bases, with 8 bases sitting between them. The CDR3 nucleotides are TGCGCCAGCAGCCCGGGAAGCTCCTACAATGAGCAGTTCTTC. It translates to CASSPGSSYNEQFF.

The V and J genes are TRBV24-1 and TRBJ1-5; the D gene is possibly TRBD1 (5 bases). From germline, CDR1 is KGHDR and CDR2 SFDVKD. The CDR3 has 14 residues. Trimming removed 2 bases from V and 7 bases from J, with 11 bases in between. CDR3 DNA: TGTGCCACCAGTGATTCGAGGGGAGACCAGCCCCAGCATTTT. Residues: CATSDSRGDQPQHF.

This clonotype was found many times. The rearrangement uses TRBV27 and TRBJ1-5, with D maybe TRBD1 (5 bases). The CDR3 length is 14 residues. Germline loops: CDR1 MNHEY, CDR2 SMNVEV (reference sequence). The V gene lost 1 base and the J gene lost 7 bases, with 11 bases spanning the gap. The CDR3 bases are TGTGCCAGCAGTTTATTGCAGGGAACCCAGCCCCAGCATTTT. Encoded protein: CASSLLQGTQPQHF.

Worth noting for this clonotype: Being one base from a much bigger clone, this may be a read error. The rearrangement joins TRBV4-2 to TRBJ2-3, with TRBD2 matching over 10 bases. This CDR3 has 16 residues. Germline CDR1 LGHNA, CDR2 YNFKEQ. The V segment lost 8 bases and the J segment 3 bases; nucleotides outside the gene matches: 11. DNA of the CDR3: TGTGCCAGCGGACCAAAAGCGGGGGGGCTGACAGATACGCAGTATTTT. This sequence encodes CASGPKAGGLTDTQYF.

Many counts were recorded for this clonotype. The rearrangement joins TRBV12-3 or TRBV12-4 to TRBJ1-2, with D perhaps matching TRBD1 (6 bases). This CDR3 is 13 amino acids long. The V and J ends lost 6 bases and 8 bases respectively, with 16 bases between them. In DNA form, the CDR3 reads TGTGCCAGCAGACTCCAGGGGCCGGTCGGCTACACCTTC. Translated, it gives CASRLQGPVGYTF.